This TCR beta chain was retrieved from a study of cytomegalovirus exposure and HLA in healthy donors. Findings and limits, study-wide: For most TCR beta V segments, an earlier analysis put the productive rate at about 87% or about 30% of the time. In a later analysis, specific HLA alleles were associated with approximately 16,000 TCR beta sequences at a 0.05 false discovery rate. Follow-up analysis later connected one missense variant in DCLRE1C with trimming of TCR beta V- and J-genes.

On this clone: Antigen unknown.

Vbeta (60) and Jbeta (13) primers were used in the PCR. Produced via immunoSEQ multiplex PCR; TCRdb's table is partial and in-frame only. The sample consists of approximately 240,000 clones, 77% of them appearing once. The sequence came from a woman in her fifties or sixties in good health and CMV-seropositive. What was sequenced was PBMCs.

The CDR3 DNA is TGTGCCAGCAGGCAGGGACAGGGGTGGACTGAAGCTTTCTTT. It is translated as CASRQGQGWTEAFF. V gene TRBV6-1 combines with J gene TRBJ1-1, with 10 nucleotides matching TRBD1. The trim removed 6 bases at V and 5 bases at J, leaving 6 bases unmatched. CDR1 MNHNS and CDR2 SASEGT come from the germline V gene. This CDR3 region has 14 residues.